The 22 T cell receptor beta chains presented below share a single source sample, sequenced in a study of shared clonotypes between healthy human individuals (dated by TCRdb to 2018 to 2020). The protocol used for the library was the immunoSEQ multiplex PCR assay. The source is immuneACCESS, and TCRdb retained only in-frame sequences with V and J called. Part of the clones is not carried over; for the studies checked, unresolved V genes explain less than half of this, and the remainder is unexplained. The sample contains roughly 2,300,000 clones, around 90% of them found a single time. The ten most abundant clones make up about 0.41% of the sample. Sequencing used naive CD4+ T cells from PBMCs. Reading the label with the study, this specimen's cell subset or site is: CD45RA+ positively selected. These TCRs come from a man between 18 and 35 years old in good health. Some clones in this sample may be carry-over from other donors' samples.

This rearrangement joins TRBV28 to TRBJ2-5; 7 nucleotides line up with TRBD1. The CDR3 contains 15 residues. Unmatched junction bases numbered 6, after V lost 3 bases and J lost 2 bases. Germline CDR1 reads MDHEN; CDR2 reads SYDVKM. The CDR3 region has the DNA TGTGCCAGCAGTTTGCTCGGACAGGTTCAAGAGACCCAGTACTTC. Its translation is CASSLLGQVQETQYF.

V and J are TRBV4-1 and TRBJ1-1; weak D call: TRBD1 (5 bases). CDR3 size: 14 residues. Germline V gives CDR1 MGHRA, CDR2 YSYEKL. Trimming left V 7 bases short and J 3 bases short, with 15 bases between. In nucleotides, the CDR3 is TGCGCCAGCAAACGCGGGGCCGGGGACACTGAAGCTTTCTTT. This encodes CASKRGAGDTEAFF.

This clone was picked up one time. The chain links TRBV5-1 to TRBJ1-2; a weak D match, TRBD1 (5 bases). Germline CDR1 reads SGHRS; CDR2 reads YFSETQ. CDR3 length: 14 residues. Trimming cost V 4 bases and J 4 bases, with 14 bases left between them. This CDR3 is CASSITGLGYGYTF. The CDR3 nucleotides are TGCGCCAGCAGCATAACAGGTCTCGGCTATGGCTACACCTTC.

In DNA form, the CDR3 reads TGTGCCAGCATTCCGGGACAGGGGGATGAAAAACTGTTTTTT. It codes for CASIPGQGDEKLFF. The chain uses TRBV5-5 and TRBJ1-4, with 11 bases aligning to TRBD1. This CDR3 spans 14 amino acids. CDR1 is SGHKS, CDR2 YYEKEE, per germline (reference sequence). The ends lost 6 bases at V and 6 bases at J; junction bases unmatched: 4.

The rearrangement joins TRBV7-2 to TRBJ2-3; D may correspond to TRBD1 or TRBD2 (5 bases each). CDR3 length: 17 amino acids. The germline V gene has CDR1 SGHTA and CDR2 FQGNSA. Trimming shortened V by 2 bases and J by 3 bases, and 18 bases separated the two germline ends. The CDR3: CASSLTPGWRRTDTQYF. The CDR3 nucleotides are TGTGCCAGCAGCTTAACCCCAGGGTGGAGGCGGACAGATACGCAGTATTTT.

V and J are TRBV30 and TRBJ1-4, with 7 bases fitting TRBD1. With 0 bases clipped from V and 8 bases from J, the junction kept 9 bases outside the gene matches. Germline V gene lookup returns CDR1 GTSNPN and CDR2 SVGIG (reference sequence). This CDR3 spans 15 amino acids. The chain's CDR3 is CAWSVPGQQGEKLFF. The CDR3 DNA reads TGTGCCTGGAGTGTACCGGGACAGCAAGGGGAAAAACTGTTTTTT.

The gene calls are TRBV5-5 and TRBJ1-1, with a tentative D call TRBD1 (5 bases). Trimming shortened V by 2 bases and J by 0 bases, and 11 bases separated the two germline ends. CDR1 is SGHKS and CDR2 is YYEKEE in the germline V gene (reference sequence). The CDR3 runs to 15 residues. The CDR3 spells CASSFTRQMNTEAFF. CDR3 in DNA: TGTGCCAGCAGCTTTACAAGACAGATGAACACTGAAGCTTTCTTT.

The chain has TRBV10-1 and TRBJ2-7, with TRBD1 matching over 7 bases. V trimming: 2 bases; J trimming: 5 bases; junction bases outside the gene matches: 6. The CDR3 sequence is 14 residues long. The germline CDR1 and CDR2 sequences are WNHNN and SYGVQD (reference sequence). In DNA, the CDR3 is TGCGCCAGCAGTGAGATCGGGACAGCGAACGAGCAGTACTTC. It encodes CASSEIGTANEQYF.

This chain uses TRBV28 with TRBJ2-5; D is undetermined. Deletions cut 2 bases from V and 14 bases from J, with 12 bases between. From germline, CDR1 is MDHEN and CDR2 SYDVKM. This CDR3 region has 11 residues. The CDR3 bases are TGTGCCAGCAGTTTAGCGGCCAGGAGATACTTC. It codes for CASSLAARRYF.

This chain connects TRBV28 to TRBJ1-4; D uncertain. The V gene's germline CDR1 is MDHEN and CDR2 SYDVKM. This CDR3 has 12 amino acids. V lost 7 bases and J 5 bases, leaving 8 bases between the germline ends. The DNA of the CDR3 is TGTGCCAGCAACCGACAAAATGAAAAACTGTTTTTT. Translation: CASNRQNEKLFF.

V is TRBV18 and J is TRBJ2-5, with 13 bases lining up with TRBD2. The CDR3 contains 16 residues. The ends lost 3 bases at V and 4 bases at J; junction bases unmatched: 5. Per germline, CDR1 KGHSH and CDR2 LQKENI. DNA for the CDR3: TGTGCCAGCTCACCGGGACTAGCGGGAATCGGAGAGACCCAGTACTTC. The encoded protein is CASSPGLAGIGETQYF.

The CDR3 spells CASSEGEWQPQHF. The CDR3 nucleotides read TGTGCCAGCAGTGAGGGTGAGTGGCAGCCCCAGCATTTT. The V and J genes are TRBV6-1 and TRBJ1-5; D is unclear. In germline, CDR1 is MNHNS, CDR2 SASEGT. The CDR3 totals 13 residues. Trimming cost V 3 bases and J 7 bases, with 10 bases left between them.

This sequence joins TRBV9 and TRBJ2-5; D tentatively fits TRBD1 or TRBD2 (5 bases each). Per germline, CDR1 SGDLS and CDR2 YYNGEE. The CDR3 contains 15 residues. The V and J ends lost 0 bases and 4 bases respectively, with 13 bases between them. CDR3 DNA: TGTGCCAGCAGCGTAGCCCATGGGGGACGAGAGACCCAGTACTTC. Translated, it gives CASSVAHGGRETQYF.

This rearrangement joins TRBV6-5 to TRBJ2-5, with D maybe TRBD1 (6 bases). The CDR3 loop spans 12 amino acids. Trimming removed 5 bases from V and 9 bases from J, with 13 bases in between. CDR1 and CDR2 from the germline V gene are MNHEY and SVGAGI. The CDR3 is CASSPTPGAQYF. CDR3 sequence (DNA): TGTGCCAGCAGTCCCACCCCAGGGGCCCAGTACTTC.

This clone showed up just once. The rearrangement links TRBV2 to TRBJ2-2; 8 bases fit TRBD1. CDR1 and CDR2 (germline): SNHLY, FYNNEI. The junction had 8 bases not matched to a gene; V was cut back by 7 bases and J by 4 bases. There are 15 residues in the CDR3. The CDR3 sequence is CASTPTGGTTGELFF. Here the CDR3 DNA reads TGTGCCAGCACTCCCACAGGGGGGACCACCGGGGAGCTGTTTTTT.

The rearrangement links TRBV7-2 to TRBJ2-1; 10 bases match TRBD2. This CDR3 has 17 amino acids. J was trimmed by 7 bases and V by 0 bases; bases with no gene match: 9. The germline gives CDR1 SGHTA, CDR2 FQGNSA. The CDR3 DNA reads TGTGCCAGCAGCTTAGCGGGCGCTAGCGGGAGTCTAAATGAGCAGTTCTTC. Protein product: CASSLAGASGSLNEQFF.

V and J are TRBV7-2 and TRBJ1-2, with D possibly being TRBD1 (6 bases). Per the germline V gene, CDR1 is SGHTA and CDR2 is FQGNSA. CDR3 length equals 15 residues. V lost 4 bases and J lost 8, with 20 bases in between. The DNA for the CDR3 is TGTGCCAGCAGCTCTCCACAGGGAAGAGGGGACGGCTACACCTTC. It is translated as CASSSPQGRGDGYTF.

This clone appeared a single time. V is TRBV7-9 and J is TRBJ1-2, with D tentatively TRBD1 (5 bases). The V end lost 5 bases, the J end lost 6 bases, and 16 bases lay between the germline ends. Per germline, CDR1 SEHNR and CDR2 FQNEAQ (reference sequence). CDR3 size: 14 residues. CDR3 nucleotide sequence: TGTGCCAGCAGCATCCGGTCCGAGGGGAATGGCTACACCTTC. Protein product: CASSIRSEGNGYTF.

This clone was seen a single time. The same CDR3 can be traced to other DNA sequences in this sample. The J gene is TRBJ2-3, the V gene TRBV5-1; unclear D gene. CDR3 length: 14 amino acids. The ends were cut back, 4 bases at V and 2 bases at J, with 11 bases in the middle. Per germline, CDR1 SGHRS and CDR2 YFSETQ. This CDR3 is CASSLGGITDTQYF. The CDR3 coding sequence is TGCGCCAGCAGCCTCGGTGGAATCACAGATACGCAGTATTTT.

This clone was seen only a few times. The chain is built from TRBV9 and TRBJ1-5; TRBD1 is a possible D gene (5 bases). CDR1 is SGDLS, CDR2 YYNGEE, per germline. V lost 5 bases and J 4 bases, leaving 13 bases between the germline ends. The CDR3 loop spans 14 amino acids. The CDR3 region is CASSPGHLNQPQHF. The CDR3 nucleotides read TGTGCCAGCAGTCCTGGACACCTAAATCAGCCCCAGCATTTT.

The CDR3 region is CASSVGGTGGTDTQYF. CDR3 bases: TGTGCCAGCAGCGTAGGAGGGACTGGAGGGACAGATACGCAGTATTTT. The chain combines TRBV9 with TRBJ2-3, with a tentative D call TRBD2 (6 bases). The V and J ends lost 0 bases and 3 bases respectively, with 14 bases between them. The CDR3 covers 16 residues. CDR1 SGDLS and CDR2 YYNGEE come from the germline V gene.

The V and J genes are TRBV5-1 and TRBJ2-7; D perhaps matches TRBD1 (5 bases). Germline V gives CDR1 SGHRS, CDR2 YFSETQ. The CDR3 is 16 residues long. Trimming removed 4 bases at V and 2 bases at J, with 19 bases between. This chain's CDR3 is CASSPGAGDGTYEQYF. CDR3 sequence (DNA): TGCGCCAGCAGCCCTGGGGCTGGAGACGGTACCTACGAGCAGTACTTC. Filled out from reference TRBV5-1 and TRBJ2-7, the complete variable domain reads KAGVTQTPRYLIKTRGQQVTLSCSPISGHRSVSWYQQTPGQGLQFLFEYFSETQRNKGNFPGRFSGRQFSNSRSEMNVSTLELGDSALYLCASSPGAGDGTYEQYFGPGTRLTVT.